This entry describes one T cell receptor beta chain. This sample is part of a study of T cell changes during pregnancy in multiple sclerosis. This CDR3 region has 17 residues. CDR1 is MGHRA, CDR2 YSYEKL, per germline. The ends were cut back, 0 bases at V and 3 bases at J, with 15 bases in the middle. TCRdb's copy holds only in-frame clones and misses some; the assay was immunoSEQ multiplex PCR. The data hold 46,000 or so clones, with roughly nine tenths observed a single time. The sequences come from peripheral blood, collected in the second trimester of pregnancy. The chain carries TRBV4-1 and TRBJ1-5; the D is unclear. The TCR comes from a female donor in good health, enrolled as a control in a pregnancy study. For the CDR3, the DNA is TGCGCCAGCAGCCAAGATGTTTCCAGGCGGGTCAATCAGCCCCAGCATTTT. It is translated as CASSQDVSRRVNQPQHF.